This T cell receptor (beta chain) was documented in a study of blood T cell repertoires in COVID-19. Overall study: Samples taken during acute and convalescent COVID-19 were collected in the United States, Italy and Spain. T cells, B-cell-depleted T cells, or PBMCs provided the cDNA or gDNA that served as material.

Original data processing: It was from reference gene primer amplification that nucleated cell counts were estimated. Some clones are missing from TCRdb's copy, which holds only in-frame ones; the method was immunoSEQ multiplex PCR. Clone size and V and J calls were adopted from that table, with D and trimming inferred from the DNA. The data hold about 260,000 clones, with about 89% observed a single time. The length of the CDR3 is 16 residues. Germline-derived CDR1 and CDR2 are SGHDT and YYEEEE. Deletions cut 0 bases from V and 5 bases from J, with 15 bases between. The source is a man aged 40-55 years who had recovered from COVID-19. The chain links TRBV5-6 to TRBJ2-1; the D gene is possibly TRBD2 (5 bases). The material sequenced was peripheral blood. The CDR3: CASSLALGGPDNEQFF. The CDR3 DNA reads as TGTGCCAGCAGCTTGGCATTAGGCGGGCCGGACAATGAGCAGTTCTTC.